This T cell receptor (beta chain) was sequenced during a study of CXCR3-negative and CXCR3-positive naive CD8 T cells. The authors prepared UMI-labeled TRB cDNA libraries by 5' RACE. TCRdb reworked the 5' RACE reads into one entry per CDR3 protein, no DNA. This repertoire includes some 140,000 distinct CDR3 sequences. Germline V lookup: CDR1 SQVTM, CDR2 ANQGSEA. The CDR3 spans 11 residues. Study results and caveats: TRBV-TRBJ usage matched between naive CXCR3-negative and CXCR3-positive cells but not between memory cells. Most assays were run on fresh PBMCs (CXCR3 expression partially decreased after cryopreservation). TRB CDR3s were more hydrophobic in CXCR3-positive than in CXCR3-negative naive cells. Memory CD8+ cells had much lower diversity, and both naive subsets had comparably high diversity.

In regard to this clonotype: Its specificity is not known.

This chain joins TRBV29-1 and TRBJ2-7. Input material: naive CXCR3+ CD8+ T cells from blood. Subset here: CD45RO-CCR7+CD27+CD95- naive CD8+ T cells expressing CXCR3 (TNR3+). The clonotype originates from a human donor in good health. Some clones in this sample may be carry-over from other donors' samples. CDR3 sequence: CSVEELYEQYF.